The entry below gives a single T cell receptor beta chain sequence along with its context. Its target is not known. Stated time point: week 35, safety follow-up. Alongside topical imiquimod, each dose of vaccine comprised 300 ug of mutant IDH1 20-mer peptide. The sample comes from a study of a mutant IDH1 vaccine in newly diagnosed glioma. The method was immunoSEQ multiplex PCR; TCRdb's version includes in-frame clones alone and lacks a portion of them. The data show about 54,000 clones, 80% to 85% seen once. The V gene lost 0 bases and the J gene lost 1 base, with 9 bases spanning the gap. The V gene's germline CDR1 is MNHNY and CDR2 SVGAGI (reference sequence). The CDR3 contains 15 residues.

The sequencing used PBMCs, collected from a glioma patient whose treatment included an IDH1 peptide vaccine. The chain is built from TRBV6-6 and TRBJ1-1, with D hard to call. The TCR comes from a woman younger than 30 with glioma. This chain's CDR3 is CASSYSGRANTEAFF. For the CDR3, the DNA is TGTGCCAGCAGTTACTCCGGGAGAGCGAACACTGAAGCTTTCTTT.